The clone carrying this TCR beta chain was found many times. The sample comes from a study of read filtering for tumor transcriptome and immune sequencing. In the study overall: Revised staging placed eight or nine patients in R-ISS I, some 17 in II, about 7 in III. DNase treatment preceded whole-transcriptome library preparation.

Molecular barcoded adaptors covering alpha/delta and beta/gamma chains were used on roughly 400 ng RNA. MiXCR was run by TCRdb on the reads, yielding one entry per CDR3 protein. The data show 50,000 or so distinct CDR3 sequences, around an eighth seen once. This clonotype originated in a donor aged 40 or older with multiple myeloma. Sequencing input: a population of CD138-negative cells sorted from bone marrow.

CDR3 DNA: TGTGCCAGCAGTGAACATAATTCGGCAGATACGCAGTATTTT. Protein product: CASSEHNSADTQYF. The chain employs TRBV2 and TRBJ2-3; D gene ambiguous. Trimming removed 2 bases at V and 4 bases at J, with 10 bases between. This CDR3 comprises 14 residues. Germline loops: CDR1 SNHLY, CDR2 FYNNEI. The full variable domain, its missing parts supplied by reference TRBV2 and TRBJ2-3, is EPEVTQTPSHQVTQMGQEVILRCVPISNHLYFYWYRQILGQKVEFLVSFYNNEISEKSEIFDDQFSVERPDGSNFTLKIRSTKLEDSAMYFCASSEHNSADTQYFGPGTRLTVL.